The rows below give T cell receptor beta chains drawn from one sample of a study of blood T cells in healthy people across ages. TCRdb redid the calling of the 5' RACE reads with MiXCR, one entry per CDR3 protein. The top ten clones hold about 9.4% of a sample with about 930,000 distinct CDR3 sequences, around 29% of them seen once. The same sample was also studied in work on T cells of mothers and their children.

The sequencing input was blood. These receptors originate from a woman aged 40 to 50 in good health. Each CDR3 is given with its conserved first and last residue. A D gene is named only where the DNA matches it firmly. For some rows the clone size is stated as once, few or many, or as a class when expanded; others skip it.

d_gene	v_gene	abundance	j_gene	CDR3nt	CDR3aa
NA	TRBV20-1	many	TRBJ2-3	TGCAGTGCGGAACGAAGCACAGATACGCAGTATTTT	CSAERSTDTQYF
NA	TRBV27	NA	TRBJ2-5	TGTGCCAGCGGCCGGGCGGAGATGGGGACCCAGTACTTC	CASGRAEMGTQYF
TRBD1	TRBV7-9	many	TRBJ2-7	TGTGCCAGCAGCTCGACAGGGTGGTACGAGCAGTACTTC	CASSSTGWYEQYF
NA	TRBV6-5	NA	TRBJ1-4	TGTGCCAGCAGTTACTCGAGCGATGAAAAACTGTTTTTT	CASSYSSDEKLFF
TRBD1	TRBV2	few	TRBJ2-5	TGTGCCAGCAGTGGAGGGACAGGGAGGCAAGAGACCCAGTACTTC	CASSGGTGRQETQYF
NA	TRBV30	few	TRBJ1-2	TGTGCCTGGAGTGCCCAGACAGGCAGCGGCTACACCTTC	CAWSAQTGSGYTF
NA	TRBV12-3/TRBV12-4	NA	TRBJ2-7	TGTGCCAGCAGTGCCTCCCCCCTCGCCTACGAGCAGTACTTC	CASSASPLAYEQYF
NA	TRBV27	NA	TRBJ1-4	TGTGCCAGCTCTTCCGCGGCAGTTCCTTATGAAAAACTGTTTTTT	CASSSAAVPYEKLFF
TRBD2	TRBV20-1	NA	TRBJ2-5	TGCAGTGCTTTCCCAGGACTAGCGGGGGGGCATGTCGGACAAGAGACCCAGTACTTC	CSAFPGLAGGHVGQETQYF
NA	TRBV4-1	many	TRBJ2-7	TGCGCCAGCAGCCAAGGTCCGGGACGGATCTCCTACGAGCAGTACTTC	CASSQGPGRISYEQYF
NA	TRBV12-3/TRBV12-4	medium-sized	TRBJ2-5	TGTGCCAGCAGTTTATTCAAAGGAGAGACCCAGTACTTC	CASSLFKGETQYF
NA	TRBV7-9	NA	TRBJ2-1	TGTGTCAGCAGCTTTTCAGGCTCCTACAATGAGCAGTTCTTC	CVSSFSGSYNEQFF
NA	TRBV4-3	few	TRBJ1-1	TGCGCCAGCAGCCAAGCTTACAGGGCGAACACTGAAGCTTTCTTT	CASSQAYRANTEAFF
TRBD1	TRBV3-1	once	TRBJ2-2	TGTGCCAGCAGCCAAGGCCCGGTCAGGGGGCTGTCCGGGGAGCTGTTTTTT	CASSQGPVRGLSGELFF
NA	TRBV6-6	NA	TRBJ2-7	TGTGCCAGCAGTTATCCCCAAGGAGCGTTCAAACGCTACGAGCAGTACTTC	CASSYPQGAFKRYEQYF
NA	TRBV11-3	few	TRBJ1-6	TGTGCCAGCAGCTTAACGGACCGGAGGTCACCCCTCCACTTT	CASSLTDRRSPLHF
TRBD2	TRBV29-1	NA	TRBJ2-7	TGCAGCCTACAGCGGGGGGTCTACAATGAGCAGTACTTC	CSLQRGVYNEQYF
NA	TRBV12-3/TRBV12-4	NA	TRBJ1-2	TGTGCCAGCGGTTTTGGGGGAAAAGGAGGTGGCTACACCTTC	CASGFGGKGGGYTF
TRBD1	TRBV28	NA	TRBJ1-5	TGTGCCAGCAGTCCCCCCGGGACAGGCAGCAATCAGCCCCAGCATTTT	CASSPPGTGSNQPQHF
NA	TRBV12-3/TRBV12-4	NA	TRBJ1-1	TGTGCCAGCAGCAAAGCAGGGATGGGTGAAGCTTTCTTT	CASSKAGMGEAFF
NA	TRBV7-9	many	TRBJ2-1	TGTGCCAGCAGCCCCACCCTCGACAGTTACAATGAGCAGTTCTTC	CASSPTLDSYNEQFF
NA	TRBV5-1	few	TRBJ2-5	TGCGCCAGCAGTAACTCGGTCCAAGAGACCCAGTACTTC	CASSNSVQETQYF